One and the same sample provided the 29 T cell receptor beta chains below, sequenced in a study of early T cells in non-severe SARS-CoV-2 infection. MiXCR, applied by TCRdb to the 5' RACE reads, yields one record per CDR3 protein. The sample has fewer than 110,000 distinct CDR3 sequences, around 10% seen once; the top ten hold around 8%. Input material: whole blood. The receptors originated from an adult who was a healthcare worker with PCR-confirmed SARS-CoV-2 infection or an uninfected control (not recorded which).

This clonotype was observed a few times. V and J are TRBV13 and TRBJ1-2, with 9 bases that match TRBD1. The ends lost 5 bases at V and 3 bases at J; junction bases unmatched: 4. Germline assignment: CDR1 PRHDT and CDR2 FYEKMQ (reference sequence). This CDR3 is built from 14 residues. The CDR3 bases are TGTGCCAGCAGCAAGAGACAGGGGGACTATGGCTACACCTTC. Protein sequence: CASSKRQGDYGYTF.

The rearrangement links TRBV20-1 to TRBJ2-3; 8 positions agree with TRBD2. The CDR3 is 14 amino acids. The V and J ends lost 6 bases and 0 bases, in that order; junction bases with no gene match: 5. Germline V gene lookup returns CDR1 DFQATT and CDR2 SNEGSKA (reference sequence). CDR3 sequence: CSAGGGRSTDTQYF. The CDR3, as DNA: TGCAGTGCCGGGGGGGGCCGCAGCACAGATACGCAGTATTTT.

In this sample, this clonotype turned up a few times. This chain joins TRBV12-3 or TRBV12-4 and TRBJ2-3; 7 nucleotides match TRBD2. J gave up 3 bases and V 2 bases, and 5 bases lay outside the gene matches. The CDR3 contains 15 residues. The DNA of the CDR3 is TGTGCCAGCAGTTTAACCTCGCGGGAGACAGATACGCAGTATTTT. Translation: CASSLTSRETDTQYF.

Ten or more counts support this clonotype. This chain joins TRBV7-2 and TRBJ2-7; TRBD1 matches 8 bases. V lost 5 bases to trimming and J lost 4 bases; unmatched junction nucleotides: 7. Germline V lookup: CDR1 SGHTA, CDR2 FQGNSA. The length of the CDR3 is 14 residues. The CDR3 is CASSIRDRPYEQYF. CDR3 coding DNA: TGTGCCAGCAGCATCCGGGACAGGCCGTACGAGCAGTACTTC.

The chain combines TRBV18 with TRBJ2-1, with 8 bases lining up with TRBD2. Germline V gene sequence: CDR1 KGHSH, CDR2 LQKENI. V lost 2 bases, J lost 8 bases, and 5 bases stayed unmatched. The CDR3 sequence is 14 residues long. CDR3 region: CASSPETSVHEQFF. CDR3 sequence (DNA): TGTGCCAGCTCACCAGAGACTAGCGTGCATGAGCAGTTCTTC.

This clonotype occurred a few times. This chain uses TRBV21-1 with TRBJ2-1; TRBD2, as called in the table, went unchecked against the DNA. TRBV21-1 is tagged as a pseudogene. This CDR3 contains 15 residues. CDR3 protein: CASTPSGRGYNEQFF. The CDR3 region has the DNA TGTGCCAGCACCCCTAGCGGGAGAGGGTACAATGAGCAGTTCTTC.

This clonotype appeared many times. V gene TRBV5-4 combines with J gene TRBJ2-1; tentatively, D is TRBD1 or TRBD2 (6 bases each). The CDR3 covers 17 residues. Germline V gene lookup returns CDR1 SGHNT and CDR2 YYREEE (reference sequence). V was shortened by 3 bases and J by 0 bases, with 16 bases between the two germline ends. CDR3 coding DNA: TGTGCCAGCAGCTCGGGGGACACCTTAAGCTCCTACAATGAGCAGTTCTTC. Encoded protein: CASSSGDTLSSYNEQFF.

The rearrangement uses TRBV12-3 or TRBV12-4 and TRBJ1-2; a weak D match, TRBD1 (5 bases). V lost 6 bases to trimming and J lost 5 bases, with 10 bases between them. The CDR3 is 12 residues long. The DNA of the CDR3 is TGTGCCAGCAGCCAAAGACAGTATGGCTACACCTTC. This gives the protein CASSQRQYGYTF.

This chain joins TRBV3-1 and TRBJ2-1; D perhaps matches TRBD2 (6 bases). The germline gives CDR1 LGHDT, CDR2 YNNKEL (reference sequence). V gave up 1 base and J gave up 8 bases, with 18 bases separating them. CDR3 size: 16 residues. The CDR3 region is CASSQGLDVTSHEQFF. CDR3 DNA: TGTGCCAGCAGCCAAGGACTAGACGTGACATCCCATGAGCAGTTCTTC.

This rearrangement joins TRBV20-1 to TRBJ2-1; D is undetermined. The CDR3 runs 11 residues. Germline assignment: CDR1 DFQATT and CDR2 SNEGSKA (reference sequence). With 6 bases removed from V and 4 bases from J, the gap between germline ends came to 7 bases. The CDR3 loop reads CSAQGYNEQFF. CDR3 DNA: TGCAGTGCCCAAGGGTACAATGAGCAGTTCTTC.

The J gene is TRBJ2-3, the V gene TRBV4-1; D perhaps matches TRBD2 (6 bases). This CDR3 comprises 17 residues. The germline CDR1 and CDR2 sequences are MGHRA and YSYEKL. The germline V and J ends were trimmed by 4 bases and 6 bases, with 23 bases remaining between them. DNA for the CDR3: TGCGCCAGCAGCCGTTCCGATAGCGGTGGATTATCGGATACGCAGTATTTT. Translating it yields CASSRSDSGGLSDTQYF.

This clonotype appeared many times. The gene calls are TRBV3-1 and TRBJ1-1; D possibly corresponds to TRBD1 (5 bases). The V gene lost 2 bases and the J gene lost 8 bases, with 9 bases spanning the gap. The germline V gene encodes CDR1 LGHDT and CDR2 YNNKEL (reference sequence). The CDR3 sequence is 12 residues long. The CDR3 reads CASSQYDREAFF. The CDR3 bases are TGTGCCAGCAGCCAATATGACAGAGAAGCTTTCTTT.

CDR3 sequence reads: CASRSRDGAFF. CDR3 sequence (DNA): TGTGCCAGCAGATCCCGGGACGGTGCTTTCTTT. V is TRBV25-1 and J is TRBJ1-1, with D maybe TRBD1 (5 bases). Germline loops: CDR1 MGHDK, CDR2 SYGVNS. The CDR3 covers 11 residues. Between the trimmed V and J ends, which lost 6 bases and 11 bases, there was a span of 13 bases.

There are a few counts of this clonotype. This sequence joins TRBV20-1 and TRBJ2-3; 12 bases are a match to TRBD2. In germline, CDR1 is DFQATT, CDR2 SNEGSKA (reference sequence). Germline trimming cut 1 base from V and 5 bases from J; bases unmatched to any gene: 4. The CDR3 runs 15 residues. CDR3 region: CSARASGRGGDTQYF. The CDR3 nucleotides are TGCAGTGCTAGAGCTAGCGGGAGGGGTGGAGATACGCAGTATTTT.

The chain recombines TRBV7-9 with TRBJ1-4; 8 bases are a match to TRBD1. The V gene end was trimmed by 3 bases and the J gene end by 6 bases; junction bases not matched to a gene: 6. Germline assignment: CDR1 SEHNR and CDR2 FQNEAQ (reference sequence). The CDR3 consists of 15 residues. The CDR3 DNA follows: TGTGCCAGCAGCTTGGCCGGGACAGGATATGAAAAACTGTTTTTT. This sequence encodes CASSLAGTGYEKLFF.

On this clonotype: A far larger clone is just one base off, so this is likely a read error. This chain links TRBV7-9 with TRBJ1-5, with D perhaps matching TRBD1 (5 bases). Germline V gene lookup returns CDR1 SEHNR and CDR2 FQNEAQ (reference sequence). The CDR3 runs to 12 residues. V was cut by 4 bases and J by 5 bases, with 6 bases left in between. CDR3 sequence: CASSSGDQPQHF. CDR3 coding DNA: TGTGCCAGCAGCTCGGGGGATCAGCCCCAGCATTTT. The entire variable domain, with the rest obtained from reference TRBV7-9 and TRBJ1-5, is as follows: DTGVSQNPRHKITKRGQNVTFRCDPISEHNRLYWYRQTLGQGPEFLTYFQNEAQLEKSRLLSDRFSAERPKGSFSTLEIQRTEQGDSAMYLCASSSGDQPQHFGDGTRLSIL.

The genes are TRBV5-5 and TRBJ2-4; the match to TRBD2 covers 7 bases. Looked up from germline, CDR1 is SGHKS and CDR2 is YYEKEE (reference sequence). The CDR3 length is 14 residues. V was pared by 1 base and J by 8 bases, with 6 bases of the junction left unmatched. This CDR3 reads CASSLLGGSDIQYF. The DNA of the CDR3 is TGTGCCAGCAGCTTGTTAGGCGGGAGCGACATTCAGTACTTC.

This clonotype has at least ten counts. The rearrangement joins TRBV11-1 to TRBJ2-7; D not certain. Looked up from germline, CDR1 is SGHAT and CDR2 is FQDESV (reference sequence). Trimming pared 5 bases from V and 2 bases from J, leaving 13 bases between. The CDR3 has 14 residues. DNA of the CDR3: TGTGCCAGCAGCCGCCCCGACCATGCCTACGAGCAGTACTTC. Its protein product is CASSRPDHAYEQYF.

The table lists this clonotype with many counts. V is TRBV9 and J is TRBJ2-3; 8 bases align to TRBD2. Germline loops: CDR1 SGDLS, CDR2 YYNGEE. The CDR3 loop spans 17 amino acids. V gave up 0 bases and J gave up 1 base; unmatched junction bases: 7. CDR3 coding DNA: TGTGCCAGCAGCGTAGCTGGGGCAGCGGGGGGCACAGATACGCAGTATTTT. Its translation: CASSVAGAAGGTDTQYF.

The CDR3 sequence is CAISEETGPGLAAYEQYF. CDR3 bases: TGTGCCATCAGTGAGGAGACAGGCCCGGGACTAGCGGCCTACGAGCAGTACTTC. The V call is TRBV10-3, the J call TRBJ2-7, with 11 bases identical to TRBD2. CDR3 size: 18 residues. Germline V gene sequence: CDR1 ENHRY, CDR2 SYGVKD. V was clipped by 2 bases and J by 2 bases; unmatched bases: 11.

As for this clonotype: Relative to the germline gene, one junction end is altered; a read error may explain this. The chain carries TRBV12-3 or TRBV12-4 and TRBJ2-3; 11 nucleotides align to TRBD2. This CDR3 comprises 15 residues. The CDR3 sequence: CASSLAGGGPDTQYF. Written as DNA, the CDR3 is TGTGCCAGCAGTCTAGCGGGAGGAGGGCCGGATACGCAGTATTTT.

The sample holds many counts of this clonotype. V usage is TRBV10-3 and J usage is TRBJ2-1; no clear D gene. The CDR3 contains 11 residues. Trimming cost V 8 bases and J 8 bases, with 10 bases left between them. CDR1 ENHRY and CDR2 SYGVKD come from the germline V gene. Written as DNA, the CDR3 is TGTGCCATCGGCTTAGGATATGAGCAGTTCTTC. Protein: CAIGLGYEQFF.

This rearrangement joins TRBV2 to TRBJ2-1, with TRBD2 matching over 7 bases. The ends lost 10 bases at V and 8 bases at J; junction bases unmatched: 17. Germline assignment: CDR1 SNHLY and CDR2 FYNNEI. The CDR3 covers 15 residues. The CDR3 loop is CATLMSGTFPDEQFF. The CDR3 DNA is TGTGCCACCCTGATGAGCGGGACGTTTCCCGATGAGCAGTTCTTC.

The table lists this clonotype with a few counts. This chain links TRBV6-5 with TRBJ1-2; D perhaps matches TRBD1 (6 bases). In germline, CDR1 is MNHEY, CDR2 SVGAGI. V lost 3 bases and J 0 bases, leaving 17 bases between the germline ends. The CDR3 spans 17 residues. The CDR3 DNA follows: TGTGCCAGCAGTTATAGGGACACCAAATATCCTAACTATGGCTACACCTTC. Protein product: CASSYRDTKYPNYGYTF.

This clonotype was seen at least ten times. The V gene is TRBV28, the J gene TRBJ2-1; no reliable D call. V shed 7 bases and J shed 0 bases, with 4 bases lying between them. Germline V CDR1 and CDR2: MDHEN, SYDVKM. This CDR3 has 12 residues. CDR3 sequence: CASTLSYNEQFF. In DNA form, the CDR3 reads TGTGCCAGCACCCTCTCCTACAATGAGCAGTTCTTC.

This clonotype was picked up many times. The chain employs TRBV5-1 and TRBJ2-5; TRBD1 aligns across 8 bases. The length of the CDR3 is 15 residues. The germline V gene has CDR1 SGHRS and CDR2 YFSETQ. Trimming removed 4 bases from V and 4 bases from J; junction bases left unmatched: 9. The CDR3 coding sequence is TGCGCCAGCAGCAGAAGACAGGGGTCAGTAGAGACCCAGTACTTC. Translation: CASSRRQGSVETQYF.

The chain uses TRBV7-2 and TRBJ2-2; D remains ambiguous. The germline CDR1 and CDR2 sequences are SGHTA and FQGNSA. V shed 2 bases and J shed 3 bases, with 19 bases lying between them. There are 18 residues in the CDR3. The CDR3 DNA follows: TGTGCCAGCAGCTTAAAGGCGGTGGGCAGGCGAGACACCGGGGAGCTGTTTTTT. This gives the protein CASSLKAVGRRDTGELFF.

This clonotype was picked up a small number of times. The CDR3 sequence is CSALRGNEQFF. The CDR3 DNA sequence: TGCAGTGCTTTGAGGGGTAATGAGCAGTTCTTC. The chain combines TRBV20-1 with TRBJ2-1; D is possibly TRBD1 or TRBD2 (5 bases each). The CDR3 sequence is 11 residues long. Germline-derived CDR1 and CDR2 are DFQATT and SNEGSKA (reference sequence). The V and J ends lost 5 bases and 7 bases respectively, with 9 bases between them.

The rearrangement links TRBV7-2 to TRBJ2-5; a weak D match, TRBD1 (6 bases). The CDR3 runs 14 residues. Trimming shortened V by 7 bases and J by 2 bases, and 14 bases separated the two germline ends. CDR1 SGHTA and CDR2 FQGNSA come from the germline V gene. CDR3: CASTQMGAQETQYF. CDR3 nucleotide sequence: TGTGCCAGCACCCAAATGGGGGCACAAGAGACCCAGTACTTC. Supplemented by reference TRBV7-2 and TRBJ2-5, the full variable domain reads GAGVSQSPSNKVTEKGKDVELRCDPISGHTALYWYRQSLGQGLEFLIYFQGNSAPDKSGLPSDRFSAERTGGSVSTLTIQRTQQEDSAVYLCASTQMGAQETQYFGPGTRLLVL.